The entry below gives a single T cell receptor (beta chain) sequence along with its context. This sample is part of a study of blood T cell repertoires in COVID-19. Background on the study: Sites in the United States, Italy and Spain provided acute and convalescent COVID-19 samples. PBMCs, B-cell-depleted T cells, or T cells were the source of the cDNA or gDNA that made up the material.

In the original processing: Reference gene primers were amplified, and this amplification served to estimate nucleated cell counts. Data came from immunoSEQ multiplex PCR; TCRdb stores just in-frame clones and leaves some out. V, J and clone size are those of that table, while D and trimming were read from the DNA. The sample contains over 200,000 clones, more than 80% of which appear only once. This TCR was recovered from a man aged 30 to 39 who had recovered from COVID-19. Sequencing was performed on peripheral blood.

The CDR3 spells CASRNRGDGEKLFF. CDR3 sequence (DNA): TGTGCCAGCAGGAACAGGGGGGACGGCGAAAAACTGTTTTTT. The chain couples TRBV2 to TRBJ1-4, with 8 bases fitting TRBD1. Germline V gene sequence: CDR1 SNHLY, CDR2 FYNNEI. The V and J ends lost 6 bases and 8 bases, in that order; junction bases with no gene match: 8. The CDR3 extends over 14 amino acids.